Listed below are T cell receptor beta chains from one sample, sequenced in a study of identical twins. TCRdb recomputed calls from the 5' RACE reads with MiXCR, one row per CDR3 protein. The sample lists nearly 250,000 distinct CDR3 sequences, approximately 7% occurring once. This sample was also put to use in a study of yellow fever vaccine responses in identical twins.

Sequencing was performed on memory (CD45RO+) T cells sorted from blood. Source of these receptors: a woman aged 18-29 years in good health. Each CDR3 is given with its conserved first and last residue. D genes are given only for firm matches. A clone size is listed for some rows: how often the clone was seen (once, few, many), or a class if it is expanded.

j_gene: TRBJ2-2
d_gene: TRBD2
v_gene: TRBV5-1
abundance: many
CDR3nt: TGCGCCAGCAGCTTGCGACTAGCGGGGACGAACACCGGGGAGCTGTTTTTT
CDR3aa: CASSLRLAGTNTGELFF

j_gene: TRBJ2-1
d_gene: -
v_gene: TRBV29-1
abundance: many
CDR3nt: TGCAGCGTTGTTCAGTATTACAATGAGCAGTTCTTC
CDR3aa: CSVVQYYNEQFF

j_gene: TRBJ2-2
d_gene: -
v_gene: TRBV2
abundance: -
CDR3nt: TGTGCCAGCAGTGGCAGCCCTCCCGTAGAGGAGCTGTTTTTT
CDR3aa: CASSGSPPVEELFF

j_gene: TRBJ2-7
d_gene: TRBD2
v_gene: TRBV15
abundance: few
CDR3nt: TGTGCCACCAGCGCTATTAGCGGGCAGTACGAGCAGTACTTC
CDR3aa: CATSAISGQYEQYF

j_gene: TRBJ2-1
d_gene: -
v_gene: TRBV6-1
abundance: -
CDR3nt: TGTGCCAGCGCCGTGTACAATGAGCAGTTCTTC
CDR3aa: CASAVYNEQFF

j_gene: TRBJ2-7
d_gene: -
v_gene: TRBV10-3
abundance: few
CDR3nt: TGTGCCATCAGTCCATCGGTCGGAGGAGACGAGCAGTACTTC
CDR3aa: CAISPSVGGDEQYF

j_gene: TRBJ2-5
d_gene: -
v_gene: TRBV10-3
abundance: few
CDR3nt: TGTGCCATCAGTGGCACAGTGGACGAAGAGACCCAGTACTTC
CDR3aa: CAISGTVDEETQYF

j_gene: TRBJ2-1
d_gene: -
v_gene: TRBV18
abundance: -
CDR3nt: TGTGCCAGCTCACCATCCGTCGGGGAGCAGTTCTTC
CDR3aa: CASSPSVGEQFF

j_gene: TRBJ2-1
d_gene: -
v_gene: TRBV7-8
abundance: -
CDR3nt: TGTGCCAGCAGCTTCGGTCCTCCGACCACCCCCAATGAGCAGTTCTTC
CDR3aa: CASSFGPPTTPNEQFF

j_gene: TRBJ1-2
d_gene: -
v_gene: TRBV9
abundance: many
CDR3nt: TGTGCCAGCAGCGTAGACCCAGGGAGCAACTATGGCTACACCTTC
CDR3aa: CASSVDPGSNYGYTF

j_gene: TRBJ1-2
d_gene: -
v_gene: TRBV5-1
abundance: few
CDR3nt: TGCGCCAGCAGAGAAAGACGACAGGCGAACTATGGCTACACCTTC
CDR3aa: CASRERRQANYGYTF

j_gene: TRBJ2-1
d_gene: -
v_gene: TRBV5-1
abundance: many
CDR3nt: TGCGCCAGCAGCTTAACGAGTTACAATGAGCAGTTCTTC
CDR3aa: CASSLTSYNEQFF

j_gene: TRBJ2-1
d_gene: -
v_gene: TRBV20-1
abundance: -
CDR3nt: TGCAGTGCCAAAACCGGGTCGGGTCTAGCAGTTAAGGGGAGTGAGCAGTTCTTC
CDR3aa: CSAKTGSGLAVKGSEQFF

j_gene: TRBJ2-2
d_gene: -
v_gene: TRBV10-1
abundance: -
CDR3nt: TGCGCCAGCAGTACAAGGGGCGCCGGCACCGGGGAGCTGTTTTTT
CDR3aa: CASSTRGAGTGELFF

j_gene: TRBJ2-1
d_gene: -
v_gene: TRBV6-1
abundance: few
CDR3nt: TGTGCCAGCAGTACGCCGGGAGGGGGCGGTGAGCAGTTCTTC
CDR3aa: CASSTPGGGGEQFF

j_gene: TRBJ1-1
d_gene: -
v_gene: TRBV27
abundance: -
CDR3nt: TGTGCCAGCAGTTTAAGACGGCTCACTGAAGCTTTCTTT
CDR3aa: CASSLRRLTEAFF

j_gene: TRBJ2-1
d_gene: -
v_gene: TRBV9
abundance: few
CDR3nt: TGTGCCAGCAGCGTAGGTCCCACAGGTGTCAATGAGCAGTTCTTC
CDR3aa: CASSVGPTGVNEQFF

j_gene: TRBJ2-7
d_gene: TRBD1
v_gene: TRBV7-3
abundance: few
CDR3nt: TGTGCCAGCAGCATAACAGGGGGCCGGGACGAGCAGTACTTC
CDR3aa: CASSITGGRDEQYF

j_gene: TRBJ2-3
d_gene: -
v_gene: TRBV6-5
abundance: few
CDR3nt: TGTGCCAGCAGTTACTCCCCGAGGGGTACGCAGTATTTT
CDR3aa: CASSYSPRGTQYF

j_gene: TRBJ2-2
d_gene: -
v_gene: TRBV5-5
abundance: many
CDR3nt: TGTGCCAGCAGCTTCGTACACTCAAACACCGGGGAGCTGTTTTTT
CDR3aa: CASSFVHSNTGELFF

j_gene: TRBJ1-6
d_gene: -
v_gene: TRBV27
abundance: -
CDR3nt: TGTGCCAGCAGTCTCGAGGGGCGACAGTTTAATTCACCCCTCCACTTT
CDR3aa: CASSLEGRQFNSPLHF

j_gene: TRBJ2-2
d_gene: TRBD2
v_gene: TRBV11-1
abundance: -
CDR3nt: TGTGCCAGCAGCTTTGGGGGACTAAACACCGGGGAGCTGTTTTTT
CDR3aa: CASSFGGLNTGELFF

j_gene: TRBJ1-1
d_gene: -
v_gene: TRBV2
abundance: -
CDR3nt: TGTGCCAGCAGTGAAGGGGATTACAGGGAAGCTTTCTTT
CDR3aa: CASSEGDYREAFF

j_gene: TRBJ2-1
d_gene: TRBD2
v_gene: TRBV28
abundance: few
CDR3nt: TGTGCCAGCGTAGCGGGAGGAGCTTACAATGAGCAGTTCTTC
CDR3aa: CASVAGGAYNEQFF

j_gene: TRBJ1-4
d_gene: -
v_gene: TRBV20-1
abundance: many
CDR3nt: TGCAGTGCACACCCGTTGAAGTCGGGTGAGAGGGAAAAACTGTTTTTT
CDR3aa: CSAHPLKSGEREKLFF

j_gene: TRBJ1-1
d_gene: -
v_gene: TRBV3-1
abundance: many
CDR3nt: TGTGCCAGCAGCCCAACCCACGGGGGCACTGAAGCTTTCTTT
CDR3aa: CASSPTHGGTEAFF

j_gene: TRBJ2-7
d_gene: TRBD2
v_gene: TRBV5-1
abundance: many
CDR3nt: TGCGCCAGCAGCTTGGAAGGTGCGGGAGTCGAGCAGTACTTC
CDR3aa: CASSLEGAGVEQYF

j_gene: TRBJ2-1
d_gene: TRBD2
v_gene: TRBV6-4
abundance: many
CDR3nt: TGTGCCAGCAGTGACGGTCTAGCGGGGGGAAATGAGCAGTTCTTC
CDR3aa: CASSDGLAGGNEQFF

j_gene: TRBJ2-7
d_gene: TRBD2
v_gene: TRBV20-1
abundance: many
CDR3nt: TGCAGTGCTAGAAGGGGACTAGCGGGAGGCGAGCAGTACTTC
CDR3aa: CSARRGLAGGEQYF

j_gene: TRBJ2-3
d_gene: TRBD2
v_gene: TRBV5-1
abundance: many
CDR3nt: TGCGCCAGCAGCCCGGGACTAGCGATCACAGATACGCAGTATTTT
CDR3aa: CASSPGLAITDTQYF

j_gene: TRBJ2-3
d_gene: TRBD1
v_gene: TRBV7-7
abundance: -
CDR3nt: TGTGCCAGCAGCTTACACAGGGGGACAGATACGCAGTATTTT
CDR3aa: CASSLHRGTDTQYF

j_gene: TRBJ2-3
d_gene: TRBD2
v_gene: TRBV10-3
abundance: few
CDR3nt: TGTGCCATCAGTGATAGCGGGAGCACAGATACGCAGTATTTT
CDR3aa: CAISDSGSTDTQYF

j_gene: TRBJ2-3
d_gene: TRBD2
v_gene: TRBV10-3
abundance: -
CDR3nt: TGTGCCATCACCGGGGGGACTAGCGGCACAGATACGCAGTATTTT
CDR3aa: CAITGGTSGTDTQYF

j_gene: TRBJ1-1
d_gene: -
v_gene: TRBV12-3/TRBV12-4
abundance: many
CDR3nt: TGTGCCAGCAGCCCTGACAGGAGGACTGAAGCTTTCTTT
CDR3aa: CASSPDRRTEAFF

j_gene: TRBJ2-6
d_gene: -
v_gene: TRBV5-6
abundance: -
CDR3nt: TGTGCCAGCAGCGCGCTCGGTGGGGGGTTTGGGGCCAACGTCCTGACTTTC
CDR3aa: CASSALGGGFGANVLTF

j_gene: TRBJ2-2
d_gene: -
v_gene: TRBV10-3
abundance: many
CDR3nt: TGTGCCATCAGTGCGGGGGAACCGAACACCGGGGAGCTGTTTTTT
CDR3aa: CAISAGEPNTGELFF

j_gene: TRBJ2-4
d_gene: -
v_gene: TRBV5-6
abundance: many
CDR3nt: TGTGCCAGCAGCTCACGGATAGCCAAAAACATTCAGTACTTC
CDR3aa: CASSSRIAKNIQYF

j_gene: TRBJ1-4
d_gene: -
v_gene: TRBV20-1
abundance: -
CDR3nt: TGCAGTGCTAGAGATCACGGCACGAATAATGAAAAACTGTTTTTT
CDR3aa: CSARDHGTNNEKLFF

j_gene: TRBJ2-3
d_gene: -
v_gene: TRBV27
abundance: few
CDR3nt: TGTGCCAGCAGTTCTAGGCCCGGAGATACGCAGTATTTT
CDR3aa: CASSSRPGDTQYF

j_gene: TRBJ1-3
d_gene: TRBD1
v_gene: TRBV6-1
abundance: many
CDR3nt: TGTGCCAGCAGTACCAAGACAGGGGGCTCTGGAAACACCATATATTTT
CDR3aa: CASSTKTGGSGNTIYF

j_gene: TRBJ2-1
d_gene: TRBD1
v_gene: TRBV29-1
abundance: -
CDR3nt: TGCAGCGTCCAAGTGACAGGGGGCCTCTACAATGAGCAGTTCTTC
CDR3aa: CSVQVTGGLYNEQFF

j_gene: TRBJ1-1
d_gene: -
v_gene: TRBV12-3/TRBV12-4
abundance: many
CDR3nt: TGTGCCAGCAGTTTTGATCCCACTGAAGCTTTCTTT
CDR3aa: CASSFDPTEAFF

j_gene: TRBJ2-2
d_gene: -
v_gene: TRBV20-1
abundance: -
CDR3nt: TGCTGTGCTAGACCCCAGGGACAAGCGAACACCGGGGAGCTGTTTTTT
CDR3aa: CCARPQGQANTGELFF

j_gene: TRBJ2-2
d_gene: -
v_gene: TRBV12-3/TRBV12-4
abundance: many
CDR3nt: TGTGCCAGCAGTCCCCGATCGGGTGTGGGCCCCGGGGAGCTGTTTTTT
CDR3aa: CASSPRSGVGPGELFF

j_gene: TRBJ1-2
d_gene: -
v_gene: TRBV3-1
abundance: few
CDR3nt: TGTGCCAGCAGCCAAGGGTACTATGGCTACACCTTC
CDR3aa: CASSQGYYGYTF

j_gene: TRBJ2-7
d_gene: -
v_gene: TRBV7-6
abundance: many
CDR3nt: TGTGCCAGCAGCCCCATACCTTCCAGCGCGGTAGACTACGAGCAGTACTTC
CDR3aa: CASSPIPSSAVDYEQYF

j_gene: TRBJ1-5
d_gene: -
v_gene: TRBV19
abundance: many
CDR3nt: TGTGCCAGTAGTATAGGGACGGTTAGCAATCAGCCCCAGCATTTT
CDR3aa: CASSIGTVSNQPQHF

j_gene: TRBJ1-1
d_gene: -
v_gene: TRBV6-2/TRBV6-3
abundance: -
CDR3nt: TGTGCCAGCAGGTCAGTAATGAACACTGAAGCTTTCTTT
CDR3aa: CASRSVMNTEAFF

j_gene: TRBJ2-2
d_gene: TRBD1
v_gene: TRBV10-2
abundance: many
CDR3nt: TGCGCCAGCAGCCGAGAACAGGGGGTGCAGGGATCCGGGGAGCTGTTTTTT
CDR3aa: CASSREQGVQGSGELFF

j_gene: TRBJ1-6
d_gene: TRBD1
v_gene: TRBV27
abundance: many
CDR3nt: TGTGCCAGCAGTGACAGGGTCTATAATTCACCCCTCCACTTT
CDR3aa: CASSDRVYNSPLHF

j_gene: TRBJ1-1
d_gene: -
v_gene: TRBV18
abundance: -
CDR3nt: TGTGCCAGCTCACCGACAGGACCGAGAACTGAAGCTTTCTTT
CDR3aa: CASSPTGPRTEAFF

j_gene: TRBJ1-1
d_gene: -
v_gene: TRBV12-3/TRBV12-4
abundance: -
CDR3nt: TGTGCCAGCAGTTTAGTAATGGACACTGAAGCTTTCTTT
CDR3aa: CASSLVMDTEAFF

j_gene: TRBJ2-2
d_gene: -
v_gene: TRBV3-1
abundance: few
CDR3nt: TGTGCCAGCAGCCTCGGAGACAGACGTACCGGGGAGCTGTTTTTT
CDR3aa: CASSLGDRRTGELFF

j_gene: TRBJ2-2
d_gene: -
v_gene: TRBV18
abundance: many
CDR3nt: TGTGCCAGCTCACCACCTGCGGGGCGAACCGGGGAGCTGTTTTTT
CDR3aa: CASSPPAGRTGELFF

j_gene: TRBJ2-5
d_gene: -
v_gene: TRBV10-3
abundance: few
CDR3nt: TGTGCCACCCAACAACCCGGCCGGGAGACCCAGTACTTC
CDR3aa: CATQQPGRETQYF

j_gene: TRBJ1-4
d_gene: -
v_gene: TRBV6-1
abundance: many
CDR3nt: TGTGCCAGCAGTGAAAGGGTTTTCGCAACTAATGAAAAACTGTTTTTT
CDR3aa: CASSERVFATNEKLFF

j_gene: TRBJ2-7
d_gene: -
v_gene: TRBV27
abundance: few
CDR3nt: TGTGCCAGTAAAGACTCGAGCTCCTACGAGCAGTACTTC
CDR3aa: CASKDSSSYEQYF

j_gene: TRBJ1-1
d_gene: -
v_gene: TRBV12-3/TRBV12-4
abundance: many
CDR3nt: TGTGCCAGCAGGCCTACCATGAACACTGAAGCTTTCTTT
CDR3aa: CASRPTMNTEAFF

j_gene: TRBJ2-3
d_gene: TRBD2
v_gene: TRBV2
abundance: many
CDR3nt: TGTGCCAGCAAGGGGAGACTAGCGCCAGATACGCAGTATTTT
CDR3aa: CASKGRLAPDTQYF